Sequencing of this T cell receptor beta chain was carried out in a study of T cell repertoires in cytomegalovirus infection. For the study at large: HLA-C-restricted CMV epitopes, recently identified, and well-studied HLA-B-restricted ones were used by the study. Matching HLA type, along with CMV infection, was indicated by public TCR beta signatures.

MiXCR, applied by TCRdb to the reads, yields one record per CDR3 protein. The table includes 100,000 or so distinct CDR3 sequences, less than 30% detected once. Note on this clonotype: The antigen remains unidentified.

Study results and caveats: In two of eight donors, the top clonotype was HLA-C-restricted CMV-specific.

With 0 bases removed from V and 0 bases from J, the gap between germline ends came to 11 bases. The CDR3 totals 16 residues. Germline values: CDR1 SGHDT, CDR2 YYEEEE. The chain is built from TRBV5-6 and TRBJ2-3; D not resolved. The sample consisted of CD8+ T cells from cultured PBMCs, taken from culture after CMV antigen stimulation. This TCR was recovered from a human donor in good health (CMV status not recorded). Some clones in this sample may be carry-over from other donors' samples. Here the CDR3 reads CASSLVVRSSTDTQYF. The CDR3 DNA is TGTGCCAGCAGCTTGGTGGTGCGGAGCAGCACAGATACGCAGTATTTT.